The 9 T cell receptor beta chains in this list originate from one sample, sequenced in a study of tumor-infiltrating lymphocytes in oesophageal squamous cell carcinoma. Each CDR3 protein is one row after TCRdb ran MiXCR on the PCR reads. The sample lists 8,500 to 14,000 distinct CDR3 sequences; 55% were seen once. Sequenced: esophageal tumor tissue. All receptors derive from a male donor with esophageal squamous cell carcinoma.

The rearrangement joins TRBV7-2 to TRBJ2-1; the D is unclear. The J call may be faulty, since TRBJ2-5 better matches the DNA end. The germline CDR1 and CDR2 sequences are SGHTA and FQGNSA. This CDR3 comprises 11 residues. CDR3 amino acids: CASSQRQTQYF. CDR3 in DNA: TGTGCCAGCAGCCAGCGACAGACCCAGTACTTC.

The chain is built from TRBV6-1 and TRBJ1-5; D unclear. The CDR3 length is 13 residues. Germline CDR1 MNHNS, CDR2 SASEGT. V was pared by 5 bases and J by 3 bases, with 8 bases between. This chain's CDR3 is CASSFDTNQPQHF. The CDR3 nucleotides read TGTGCCAGCAGTTTCGACACCAATCAGCCCCAGCATTTT.

V and J are TRBV12-3 or TRBV12-4 and TRBJ2-1; D uncertain. Trimming stripped 3 bases from V and 9 bases from J, with 9 bases between. The CDR3 totals 12 residues. CDR3 nucleotide sequence: TGTGCCAGCAGTTTTCTAGACACTGAGCAGTTCTTC. The encoded protein is CASSFLDTEQFF.

V usage is TRBV27 and J usage is TRBJ2-1; 9 bases fit TRBD2. The CDR3 spans 15 residues. V was pared by 3 bases and J by 3 bases, with 3 bases of the junction left unmatched. CDR1 is MNHEY and CDR2 is SMNVEV in the germline V gene (reference sequence). In nucleotides, the CDR3 is TGTGCCAGCAGTTTTCTAGCGGGATTCTACAATGAGCAGTTCTTC. This translates into CASSFLAGFYNEQFF.

Comment on this clonotype: The CDR3 does not close with the conserved phenylalanine or tryptophan, likely indicating a read error. The limits of the CDR3 on the DNA are not certain, so only TCRdb's listed CDR3 is given. The chain combines TRBV7-8 with TRBJ2-1; the D call in the table, TRBD2, was not verified against the DNA. The CDR3 contains 14 residues when both ends are counted. Germline assignment: CDR1 SGHVS and CDR2 FQNEAQ. CDR3 sequence: CASRTGPYEQYFGN.

With regard to this clonotype: Likely a read error: the CDR3 ends without its conserved phenylalanine or tryptophan. It is unclear where the CDR3 begins or ends on the DNA, so no DNA is shown, and the CDR3 is as TCRdb lists it. This chain connects TRBV7-1 to TRBJ2-6; the D segment call TRBD1 is taken from the table without a DNA check. TRBV7-1 belongs to the ORF category, with a function that is uncertain. The length of the CDR3 is 15 amino acids, counting both ends. The CDR3 sequence: CASRTESWDEQFFGA.

The CDR3 protein is CASSFGGTGNYNEQFF. CDR3 DNA sequence: TGTGCCAGCAGTTTCGGTGGGACAGGGAACTACAATGAGCAGTTCTTC. V usage is TRBV6-2 or TRBV6-3 and J usage is TRBJ2-1; 9 positions match TRBD1. In germline, CDR1 is MNHEY, CDR2 SVGEGT. The CDR3 sequence is 16 residues long. Trimming cost V 4 bases and J 3 bases; bases outside gene matches: 7.

This clonotype is medium-sized. The rearrangement joins TRBV27 to TRBJ2-2; TRBD2 might be the D (5 bases). The CDR3 sequence is 14 residues long. The germline gives CDR1 MNHEY, CDR2 SMNVEV (reference sequence). V was clipped by 4 bases and J by 7 bases, with 13 bases between them. The CDR3 nucleotides are TGTGCCAGCAGTTCCCCAACTAGAGTCGGGGAGCTGTTTTTT. Translated: CASSSPTRVGELFF.

The J gene is TRBJ2-3, the V gene TRBV11-2; D is possibly TRBD1 (6 bases). Trimming stripped 5 bases from V and 4 bases from J, with 16 bases between. The CDR3 has 15 amino acids. Per the germline V gene, CDR1 is SGHAT and CDR2 is FQNNGV. The CDR3 is CASSQYTGLADTQYF. The CDR3 DNA follows: TGTGCCAGCAGCCAATACACAGGGTTGGCAGATACGCAGTATTTT.